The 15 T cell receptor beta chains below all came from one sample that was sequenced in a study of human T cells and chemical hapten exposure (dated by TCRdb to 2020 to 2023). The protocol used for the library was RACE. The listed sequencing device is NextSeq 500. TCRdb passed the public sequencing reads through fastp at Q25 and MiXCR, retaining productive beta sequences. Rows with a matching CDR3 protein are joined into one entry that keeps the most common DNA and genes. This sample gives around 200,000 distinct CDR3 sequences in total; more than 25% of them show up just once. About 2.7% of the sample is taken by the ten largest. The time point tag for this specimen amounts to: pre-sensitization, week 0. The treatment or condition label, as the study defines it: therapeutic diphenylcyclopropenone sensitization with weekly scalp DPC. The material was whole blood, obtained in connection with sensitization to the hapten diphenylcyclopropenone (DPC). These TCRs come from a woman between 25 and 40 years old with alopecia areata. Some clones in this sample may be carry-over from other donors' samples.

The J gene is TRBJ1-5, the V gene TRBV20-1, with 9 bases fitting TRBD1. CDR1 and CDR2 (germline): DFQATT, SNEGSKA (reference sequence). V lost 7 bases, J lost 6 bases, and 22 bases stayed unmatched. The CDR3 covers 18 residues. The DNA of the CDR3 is TGCAGTGTTCTAAGGGGGACAGGGCGTAGCAATGAGGGTCAGCCCCAGCATTTT. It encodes CSVLRGTGRSNEGQPQHF.

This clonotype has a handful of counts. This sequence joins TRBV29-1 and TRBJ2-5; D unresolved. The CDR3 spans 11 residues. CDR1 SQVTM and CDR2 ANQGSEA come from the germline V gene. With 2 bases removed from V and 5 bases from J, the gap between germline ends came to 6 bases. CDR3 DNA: TGCAGCGTTGAACACCGGGAGACCCAGTACTTC. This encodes CSVEHRETQYF.

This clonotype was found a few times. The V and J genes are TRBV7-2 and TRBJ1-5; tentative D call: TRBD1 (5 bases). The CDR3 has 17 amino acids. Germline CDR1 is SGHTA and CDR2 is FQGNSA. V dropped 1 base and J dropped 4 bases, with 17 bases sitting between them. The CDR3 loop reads CASSLEGGGVRNQPQHF. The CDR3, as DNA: TGTGCCAGCAGCTTAGAGGGTGGGGGGGTCCGTAATCAGCCCCAGCATTTT. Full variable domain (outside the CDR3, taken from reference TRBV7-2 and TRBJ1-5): GAGVSQSPSNKVTEKGKDVELRCDPISGHTALYWYRQSLGQGLEFLIYFQGNSAPDKSGLPSDRFSAERTGGSVSTLTIQRTQQEDSAVYLCASSLEGGGVRNQPQHFGDGTRLSIL.

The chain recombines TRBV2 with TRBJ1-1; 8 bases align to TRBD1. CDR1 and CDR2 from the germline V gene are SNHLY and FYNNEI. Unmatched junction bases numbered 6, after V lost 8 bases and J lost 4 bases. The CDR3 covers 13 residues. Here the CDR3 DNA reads TGTGCCAGCTTCCAGGGGGCGGGCACTGAAGCTTTCTTT. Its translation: CASFQGAGTEAFF. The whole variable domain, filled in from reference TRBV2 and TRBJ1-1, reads EPEVTQTPSHQVTQMGQEVILRCVPISNHLYFYWYRQILGQKVEFLVSFYNNEISEKSEIFDDQFSVERPDGSNFTLKIRSTKLEDSAMYFCASFQGAGTEAFFGQGTRLTVV.

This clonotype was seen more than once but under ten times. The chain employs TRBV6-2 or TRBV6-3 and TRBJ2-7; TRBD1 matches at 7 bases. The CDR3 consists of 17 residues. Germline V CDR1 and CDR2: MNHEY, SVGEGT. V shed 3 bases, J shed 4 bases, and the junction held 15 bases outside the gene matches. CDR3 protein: CASSYPPSGGRWYEQYF. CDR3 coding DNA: TGTGCCAGCAGTTATCCCCCGTCAGGGGGACGGTGGTACGAGCAGTACTTC.

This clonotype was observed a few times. The DNA for the CDR3 is TGTGCCAGCAGCTTAAAGAGGGACAGGGGGGATGAGACCCAGTACTTC. Its protein is CASSLKRDRGDETQYF. V and J are TRBV11-2 and TRBJ2-5, with 11 bases fitting TRBD1. After removal of 2 bases from V and 5 bases from J, the junction contained 7 bases not matched to a gene. Looked up from germline, CDR1 is SGHAT and CDR2 is FQNNGV. The CDR3 covers 16 residues.

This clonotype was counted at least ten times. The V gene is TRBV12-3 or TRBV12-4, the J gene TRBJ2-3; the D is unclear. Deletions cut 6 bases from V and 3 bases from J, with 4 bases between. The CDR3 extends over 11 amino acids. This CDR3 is CASSQTDTQYF. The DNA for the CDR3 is TGTGCCAGCAGCCAAACAGATACGCAGTATTTT.

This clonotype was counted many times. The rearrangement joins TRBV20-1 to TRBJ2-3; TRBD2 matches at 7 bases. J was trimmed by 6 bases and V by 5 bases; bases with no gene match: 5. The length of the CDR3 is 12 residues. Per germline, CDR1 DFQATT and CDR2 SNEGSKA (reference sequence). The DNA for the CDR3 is TGCAGTGCTCTAGGACTAGTCGATACGCAGTATTTT. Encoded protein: CSALGLVDTQYF.

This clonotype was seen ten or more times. This CDR3 reads CASSGVGPDTQYF. The CDR3 region has the DNA TGTGCCAGCAGCGGGGTGGGGCCGGATACGCAGTATTTT. The chain recombines TRBV25-1 with TRBJ2-3; the D call may be TRBD1 or TRBD2 (5 bases each). There are 13 residues in the CDR3. The germline V and J ends were trimmed by 6 bases and 6 bases, with 13 bases remaining between them. CDR1 and CDR2 from the germline V gene are MGHDK and SYGVNS.

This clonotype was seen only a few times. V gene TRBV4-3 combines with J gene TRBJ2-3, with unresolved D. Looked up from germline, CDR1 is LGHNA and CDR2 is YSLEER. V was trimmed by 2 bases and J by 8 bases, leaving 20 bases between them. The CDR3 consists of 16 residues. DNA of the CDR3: TGCGCCAGCAGCCAACGCCGGATGCCTCCACCGGGTACGCAGTATTTT. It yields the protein CASSQRRMPPPGTQYF.

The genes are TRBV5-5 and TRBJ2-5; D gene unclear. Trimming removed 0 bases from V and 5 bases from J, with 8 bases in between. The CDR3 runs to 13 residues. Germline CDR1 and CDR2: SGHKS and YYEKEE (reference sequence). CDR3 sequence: CASSLGGLETQYF. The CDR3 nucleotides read TGTGCCAGCAGCTTGGGGGGTTTGGAGACCCAGTACTTC.

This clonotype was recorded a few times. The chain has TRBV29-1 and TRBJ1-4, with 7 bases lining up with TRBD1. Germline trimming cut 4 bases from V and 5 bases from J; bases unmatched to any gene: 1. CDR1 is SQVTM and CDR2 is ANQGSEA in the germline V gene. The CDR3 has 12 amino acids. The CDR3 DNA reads TGCAGCGTTGGGGACAGCAATGAAAAACTGTTTTTT. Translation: CSVGDSNEKLFF.

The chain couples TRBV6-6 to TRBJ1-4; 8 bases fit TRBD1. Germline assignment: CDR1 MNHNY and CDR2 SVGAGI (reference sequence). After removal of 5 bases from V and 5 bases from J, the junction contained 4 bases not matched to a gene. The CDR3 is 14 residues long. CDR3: CASSNRQGNEKLFF. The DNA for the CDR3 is TGTGCCAGCAGTAACAGACAGGGGAATGAAAAACTGTTTTTT.

The CDR3, as DNA: TGTGCCAGCAGCTTAATAGCGGGGGGCTGGGATACGCAGTATTTT. It translates to CASSLIAGGWDTQYF. The rearrangement uses TRBV7-6 and TRBJ2-3, with TRBD2 matching over 10 bases. With 2 bases clipped from V and 6 bases from J, the junction kept 5 bases outside the gene matches. Germline V gene data show CDR1 as SGHVS and CDR2 as FNYEAQ. The CDR3 sequence is 15 residues long.

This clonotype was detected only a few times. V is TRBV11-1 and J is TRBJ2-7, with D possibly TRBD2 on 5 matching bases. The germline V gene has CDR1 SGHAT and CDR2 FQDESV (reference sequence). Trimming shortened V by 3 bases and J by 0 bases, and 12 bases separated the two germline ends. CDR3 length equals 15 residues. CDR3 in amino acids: CASSFLEESSYEQYF. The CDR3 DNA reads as TGTGCCAGCAGCTTTTTGGAGGAGAGCTCCTACGAGCAGTACTTC.